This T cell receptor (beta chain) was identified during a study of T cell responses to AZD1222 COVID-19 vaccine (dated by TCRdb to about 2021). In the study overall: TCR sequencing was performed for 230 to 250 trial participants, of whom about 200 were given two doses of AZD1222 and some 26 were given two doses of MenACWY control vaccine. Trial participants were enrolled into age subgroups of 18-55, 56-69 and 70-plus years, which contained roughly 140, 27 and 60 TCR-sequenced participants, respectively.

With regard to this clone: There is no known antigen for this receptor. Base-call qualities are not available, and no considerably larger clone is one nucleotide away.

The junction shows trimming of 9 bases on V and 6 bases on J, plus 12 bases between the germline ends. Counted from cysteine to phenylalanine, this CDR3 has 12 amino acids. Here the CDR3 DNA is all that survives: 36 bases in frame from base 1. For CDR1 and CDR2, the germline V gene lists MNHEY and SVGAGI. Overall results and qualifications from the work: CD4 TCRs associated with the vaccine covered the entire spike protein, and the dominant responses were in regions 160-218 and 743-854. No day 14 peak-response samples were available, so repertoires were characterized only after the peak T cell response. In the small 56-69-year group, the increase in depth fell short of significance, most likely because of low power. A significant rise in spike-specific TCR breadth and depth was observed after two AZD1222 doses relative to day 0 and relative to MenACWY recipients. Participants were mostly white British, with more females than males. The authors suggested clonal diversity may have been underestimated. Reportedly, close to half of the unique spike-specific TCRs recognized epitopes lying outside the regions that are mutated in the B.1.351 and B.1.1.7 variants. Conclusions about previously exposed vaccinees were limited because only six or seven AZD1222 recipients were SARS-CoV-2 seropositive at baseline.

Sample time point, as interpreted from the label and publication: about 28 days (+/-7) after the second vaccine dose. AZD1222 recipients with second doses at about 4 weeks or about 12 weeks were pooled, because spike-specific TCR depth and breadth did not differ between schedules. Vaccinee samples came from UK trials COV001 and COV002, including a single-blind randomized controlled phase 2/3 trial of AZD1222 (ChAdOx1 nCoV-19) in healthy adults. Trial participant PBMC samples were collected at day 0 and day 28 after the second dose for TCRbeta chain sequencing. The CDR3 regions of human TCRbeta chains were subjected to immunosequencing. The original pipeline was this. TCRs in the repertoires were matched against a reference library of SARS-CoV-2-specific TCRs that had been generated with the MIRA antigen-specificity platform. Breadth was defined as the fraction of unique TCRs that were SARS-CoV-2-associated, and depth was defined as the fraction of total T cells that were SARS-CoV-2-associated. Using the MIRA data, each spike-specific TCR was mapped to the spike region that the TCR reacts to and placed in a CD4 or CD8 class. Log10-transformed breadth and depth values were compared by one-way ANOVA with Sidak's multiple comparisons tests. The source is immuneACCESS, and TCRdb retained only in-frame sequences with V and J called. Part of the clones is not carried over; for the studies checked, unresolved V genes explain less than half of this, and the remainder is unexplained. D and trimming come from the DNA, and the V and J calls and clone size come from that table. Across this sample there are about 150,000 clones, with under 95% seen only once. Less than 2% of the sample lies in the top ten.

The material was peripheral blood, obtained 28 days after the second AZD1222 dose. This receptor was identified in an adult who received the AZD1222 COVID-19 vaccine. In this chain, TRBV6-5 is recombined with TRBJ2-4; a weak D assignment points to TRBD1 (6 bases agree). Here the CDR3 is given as CASSGDGNIQYF. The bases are TGTGCCAGTTCAGGGGATGGAAACATTCAGTACTTC.